Listed below are T cell receptor beta chains from one sample, sequenced in a study of cytomegalovirus exposure and HLA in healthy donors. The repertoire was sequenced with immunoSEQ multiplex PCR; TCRdb's copy has only in-frame clones and lacks some. The table shows approximately 97,000 clones, with approximately 85% occurring only once. The sequenced sample consisted of PBMCs. Source of these receptors: a man in his forties in good health and CMV-seropositive. CDR3s include the opening cysteine and the closing phenylalanine or tryptophan. The order of the fields is V gene, D gene, CDR3 protein. A D gene is named only where the DNA matches it firmly.

>TRBV7-9|TRBD2
CASSLSILGGETQYF
>TRBV25-1|NA
CASRGGETQYF
>TRBV19|TRBD1
CASSIGQGGTDTQYF
>TRBV27|TRBD1
CASSLSGQEYTEAFF
>TRBV5-1|NA
CASSLGQGGETQYF
>TRBV6-1|NA
CASSDASGGINQPQHF
>TRBV7-9|TRBD1
CASSSQGQGALADTQYF
>TRBV30|NA
CACLRRRAGNTEAFF
>TRBV12-2|NA
CASRGGLPKATGELFF
>TRBV28|TRBD2
CASTKARLAGYRGGEQYF
>TRBV6-5|TRBD1
CASSHGQGIYTEAFF
>TRBV18|TRBD1
CASSRDRGTDTQYF
>TRBV7-3|NA
CASSLTAGSAGELFF
>TRBV19|TRBD1
CASSIDRGFGYTF
>TRBV10-3|NA
CAISLRQDYEQYF
>TRBV28|NA
CASNREWEDTQYF
>TRBV10-2|TRBD1
CASQRQGAQPQHF
>TRBV18|TRBD1
CASSPGTGNEKLFF
>TRBV19|NA
CASIKDSTGELFF
>TRBV2|NA
CASSGVRLSGEQYF
>TRBV10-1|NA
CASSELTQRSSYNEQFF
>TRBV2|NA
CASSEARAVEQFF
>TRBV2|TRBD1
CASSGPGGGIGELFF
>TRBV5-1|TRBD1
CASSWDRNTGELFF
>TRBV6-6|TRBD2
CASTPRLAGEGEQFF
>TRBV19|TRBD1
CASRDRVDYGYTF
>TRBV9|TRBD1
CASSASSRISGGTGETFSYGYTF
>TRBV5-5|NA
CASSLWHHSNQPQHF
>TRBV5-1|TRBD1
CASSRLQGDGDYGYTF
>TRBV30|NA
CACTDSSGAYGEQFF
>TRBV6-5|NA
CASSLSRQETQYF
>TRBV5-1|NA
CASSLAPAGGQNIQYF
>TRBV7-2|TRBD1
CASSSGTGGADTQYF
>TRBV5-4|NA
CASSLKTRGPTGELFF
>TRBV4-1|NA
CASSQGDRRPYGYTF
>TRBV20-1|TRBD1
CSASEDRETFF
>TRBV7-6|TRBD1
CASSQGQGYGYTF